This T cell receptor beta chain was sequenced in a study of Graves' ophthalmopathy and Graves' hyperthyroidism. Whole-study results and caveats: Ophthalmopathy and stable hyperthyroidism were discriminated by a 13-signature model, with about 90% sensitivity and 80% to 84% specificity.

CDR1 and CDR2 from the germline V gene are GTSNPN and SVGIG (reference sequence). Unmatched junction bases numbered 8, after V lost 0 bases and J lost 0 bases. The CDR3 runs to 17 residues. With regard to this clonotype: Its matching antigen is unknown.

The sequenced template was RNA, covering the TCR beta CDR3 region. Amplification began with first-round RT-PCR using HTBI primers, then second-round multiplex PCR was performed. TCRdb fed the multiplex PCR reads into MiXCR, producing one record per CDR3 protein. Here the sample spans hundreds of thousands of distinct CDR3 sequences, approximately 22% being singletons. The clonotype originates from a woman aged 18-30 years with stable Graves' hyperthyroidism. Some clones in this sample may be carry-over from other donors' samples. This chain connects TRBV30 to TRBJ1-1, with 9 nucleotides matching TRBD1. Sequencing used peripheral blood. The CDR3 reads CAWSVGLRDRVNTEAFF. The CDR3 nucleotides are TGTGCCTGGAGTGTAGGACTCCGGGACAGGGTGAACACTGAAGCTTTCTTT.